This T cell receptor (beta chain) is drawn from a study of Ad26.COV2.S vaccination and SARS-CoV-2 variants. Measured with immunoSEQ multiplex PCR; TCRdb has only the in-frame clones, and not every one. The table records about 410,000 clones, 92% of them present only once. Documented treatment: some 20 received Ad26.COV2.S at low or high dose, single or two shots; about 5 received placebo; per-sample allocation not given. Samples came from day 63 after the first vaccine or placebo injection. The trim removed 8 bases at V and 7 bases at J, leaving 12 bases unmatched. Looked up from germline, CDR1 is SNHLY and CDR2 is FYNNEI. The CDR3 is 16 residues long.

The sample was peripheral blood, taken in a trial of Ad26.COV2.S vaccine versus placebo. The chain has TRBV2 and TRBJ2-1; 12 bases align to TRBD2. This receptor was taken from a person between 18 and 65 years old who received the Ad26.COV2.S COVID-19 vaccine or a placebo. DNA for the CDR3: TGTGCCAGCGCCCTAGCGGGGGGGCTGATCAATAATGAGCAGTTCTTC. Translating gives CASALAGGLINNEQFF.